This T cell receptor (beta chain) was recovered during a study of shared clonotypes between healthy human individuals. Study-wide background: CD8 memory received one plate per donor, CD8 naive two, CD4 memory three and CD4 naive three. Study conclusions and caveats: Shared across a few donors were about 4.6% of the naive CD4 clonotypes.

Of note for this clone: Its cognate antigen is unknown. Other DNA sequences from this sample encode an identical CDR3 as well.

The V gene's germline CDR1 is SEHNR and CDR2 FQNEAQ (reference sequence). Germline trimming cut 5 bases from V and 6 bases from J; bases unmatched to any gene: 3. There are 12 residues in the CDR3. Genomic DNA belonging to each subset was distributed in equal measure over several immunoSEQ plates. The method was immunoSEQ multiplex PCR; TCRdb's version includes in-frame clones alone and lacks a portion of them. The sample lists 800,000 to 950,000 clones; approximately 97% were seen once. CD45RO-negative CD8 cells positively selected for CCR7 made up the naive population, which excluded terminally differentiated effector memory CD45RA+ cells. The donors were all Caucasian adults (living in Nashville, Tennessee).

The rearrangement uses TRBV7-9 and TRBJ1-1; 7 bases match TRBD1. This TCR was sampled from a young man in good health. The sample was naive CD8+ T cells sorted from blood. The CDR3 is CASSLGTAEAFF. CDR3 bases: TGTGCCAGCAGCCTAGGGACAGCTGAAGCTTTCTTT.